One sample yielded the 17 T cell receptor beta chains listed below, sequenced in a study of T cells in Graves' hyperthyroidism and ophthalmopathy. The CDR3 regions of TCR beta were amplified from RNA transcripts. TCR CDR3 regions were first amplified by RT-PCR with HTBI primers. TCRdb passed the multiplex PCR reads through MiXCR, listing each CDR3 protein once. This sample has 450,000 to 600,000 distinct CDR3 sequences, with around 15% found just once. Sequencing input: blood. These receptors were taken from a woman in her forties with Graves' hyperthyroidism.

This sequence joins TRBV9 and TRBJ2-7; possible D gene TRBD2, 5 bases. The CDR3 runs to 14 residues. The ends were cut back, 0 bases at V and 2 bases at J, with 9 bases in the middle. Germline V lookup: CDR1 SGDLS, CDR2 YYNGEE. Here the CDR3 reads CASSVDPSTYEQYF. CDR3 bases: TGTGCCAGCAGCGTAGATCCTAGCACCTACGAGCAGTACTTC.

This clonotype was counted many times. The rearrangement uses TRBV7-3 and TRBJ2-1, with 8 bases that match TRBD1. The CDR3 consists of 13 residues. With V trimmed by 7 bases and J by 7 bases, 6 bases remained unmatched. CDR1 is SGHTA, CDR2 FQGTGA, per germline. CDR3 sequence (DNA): TGTGCCAGCACAGGGGGCCGAGATAATGAGCAGTTCTTC. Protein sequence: CASTGGRDNEQFF. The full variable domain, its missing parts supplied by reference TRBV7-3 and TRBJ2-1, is GAGVSQTPSNKVTEKGKYVELRCDPISGHTALYWYRQSLGQGPEFLIYFQGTGAADDSGLPNDRFFAVRPEGSVSTLKIQRTERGDSAVYLCASTGGRDNEQFFGPGTRLTVL.

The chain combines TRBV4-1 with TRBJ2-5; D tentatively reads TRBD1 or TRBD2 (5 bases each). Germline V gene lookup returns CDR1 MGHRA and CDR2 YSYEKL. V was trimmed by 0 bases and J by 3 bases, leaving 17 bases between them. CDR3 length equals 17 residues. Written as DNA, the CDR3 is TGCGCCAGCAGCCAAGAGATCACCCGGGACGGAGAAGAGACCCAGTACTTC. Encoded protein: CASSQEITRDGEETQYF.

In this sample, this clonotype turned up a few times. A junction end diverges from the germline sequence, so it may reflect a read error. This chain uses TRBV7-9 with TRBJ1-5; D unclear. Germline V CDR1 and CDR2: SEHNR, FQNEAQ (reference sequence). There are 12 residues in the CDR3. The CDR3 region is CASSRPGQPQRF. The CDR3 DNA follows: TGTGCCAGCAGCCGACCCGGGCAGCCCCAGCGTTTT.

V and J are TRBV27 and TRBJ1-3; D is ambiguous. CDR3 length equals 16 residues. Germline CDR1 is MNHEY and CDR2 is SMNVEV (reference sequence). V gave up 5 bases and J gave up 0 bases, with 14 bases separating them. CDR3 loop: CASSPRTVSSGNTIYF. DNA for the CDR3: TGTGCCAGCAGTCCCCGGACCGTGAGCTCTGGAAACACCATATATTTT.

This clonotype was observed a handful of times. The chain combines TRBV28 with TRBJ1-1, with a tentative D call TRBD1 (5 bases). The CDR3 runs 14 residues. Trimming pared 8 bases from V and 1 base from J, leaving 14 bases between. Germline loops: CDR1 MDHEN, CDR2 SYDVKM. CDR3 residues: CASGLLGTNTEAFF. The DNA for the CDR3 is TGTGCCAGCGGTCTTCTCGGGACGAACACTGAAGCTTTCTTT.

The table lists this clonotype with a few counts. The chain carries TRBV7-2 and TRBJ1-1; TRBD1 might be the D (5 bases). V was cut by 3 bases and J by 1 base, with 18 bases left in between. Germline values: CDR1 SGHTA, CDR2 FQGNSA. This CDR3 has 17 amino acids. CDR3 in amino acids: CASSFRATPPWNTEAFF. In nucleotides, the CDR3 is TGTGCCAGCAGCTTCAGGGCCACCCCGCCTTGGAACACTGAAGCTTTCTTT.

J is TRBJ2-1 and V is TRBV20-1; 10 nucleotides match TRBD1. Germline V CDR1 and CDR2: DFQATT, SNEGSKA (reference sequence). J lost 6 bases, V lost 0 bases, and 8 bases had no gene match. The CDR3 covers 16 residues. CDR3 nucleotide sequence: TGCAGTGCTAGAGATCCCGGGACAGGGGTCGGCAATGAGCAGTTCTTC. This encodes CSARDPGTGVGNEQFF.

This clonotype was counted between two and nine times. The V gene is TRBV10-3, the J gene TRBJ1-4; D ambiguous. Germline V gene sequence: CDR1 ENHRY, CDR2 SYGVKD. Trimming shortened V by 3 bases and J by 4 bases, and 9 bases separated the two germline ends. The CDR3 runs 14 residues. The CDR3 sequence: CAISEREYNEKLFF. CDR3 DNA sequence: TGTGCCATCAGTGAAAGGGAATATAATGAAAAACTGTTTTTT.

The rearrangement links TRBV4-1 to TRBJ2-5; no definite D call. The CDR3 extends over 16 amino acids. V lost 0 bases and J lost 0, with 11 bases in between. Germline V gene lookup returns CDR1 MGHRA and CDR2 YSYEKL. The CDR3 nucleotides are TGCGCCAGCAGCCAAGAAGGACGACGGTACCAAGAGACCCAGTACTTC. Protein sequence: CASSQEGRRYQETQYF.

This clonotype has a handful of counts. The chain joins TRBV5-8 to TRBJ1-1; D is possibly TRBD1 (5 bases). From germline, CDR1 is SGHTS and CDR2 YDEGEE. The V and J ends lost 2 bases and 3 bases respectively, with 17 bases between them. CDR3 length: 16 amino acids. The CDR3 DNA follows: TGTGCCAGCAGCTTATTGGCAGGGACGGAATACACTGAAGCTTTCTTT. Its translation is CASSLLAGTEYTEAFF.

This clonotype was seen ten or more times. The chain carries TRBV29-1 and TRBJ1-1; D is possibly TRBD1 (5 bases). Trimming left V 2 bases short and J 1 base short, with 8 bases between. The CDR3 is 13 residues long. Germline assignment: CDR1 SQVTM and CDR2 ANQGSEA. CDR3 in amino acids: CSVEQGANTEAFF. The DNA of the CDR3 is TGCAGCGTTGAACAAGGGGCGAACACTGAAGCTTTCTTT.

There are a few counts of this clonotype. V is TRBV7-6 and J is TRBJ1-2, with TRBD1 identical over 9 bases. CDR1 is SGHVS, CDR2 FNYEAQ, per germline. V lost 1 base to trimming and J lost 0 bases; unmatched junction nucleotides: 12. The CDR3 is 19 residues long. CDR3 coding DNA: TGTGCCAGCAGCTTAGGCCCGGGGACAGGGCTAAAAGCTAACTATGGCTACACCTTC. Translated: CASSLGPGTGLKANYGYTF.

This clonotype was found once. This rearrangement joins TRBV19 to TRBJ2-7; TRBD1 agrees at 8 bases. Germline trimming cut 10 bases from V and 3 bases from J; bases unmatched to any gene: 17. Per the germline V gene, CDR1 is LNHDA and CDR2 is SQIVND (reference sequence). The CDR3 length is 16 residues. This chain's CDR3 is CATNRGTGDPLYEQYF. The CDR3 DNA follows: TGTGCCACCAATCGGGGGACAGGCGATCCACTCTACGAGCAGTACTTC.

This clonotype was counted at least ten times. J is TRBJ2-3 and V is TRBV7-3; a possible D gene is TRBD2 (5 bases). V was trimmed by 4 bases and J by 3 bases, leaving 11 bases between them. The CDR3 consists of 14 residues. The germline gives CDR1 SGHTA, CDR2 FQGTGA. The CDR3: CASSSMDLTDTQYF. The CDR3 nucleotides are TGTGCCAGCAGCTCCATGGACTTAACAGATACGCAGTATTTT.

CDR3 residues: CSVAEGRTYEQYF. In DNA form, the CDR3 reads TGCAGCGTTGCTGAGGGACGGACCTACGAGCAGTACTTC. The chain has TRBV29-1 and TRBJ2-7; D might be TRBD1 or TRBD2, each matching 5 bases. V was shortened by 4 bases and J by 2 bases, with 12 bases between the two germline ends. Germline-derived CDR1 and CDR2 are SQVTM and ANQGSEA. The CDR3 runs to 13 residues.

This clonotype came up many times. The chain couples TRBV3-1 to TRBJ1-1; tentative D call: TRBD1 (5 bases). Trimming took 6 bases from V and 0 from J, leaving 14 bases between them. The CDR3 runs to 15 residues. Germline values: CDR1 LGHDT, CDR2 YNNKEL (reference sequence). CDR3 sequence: CASRNTGTVNTEAFF. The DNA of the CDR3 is TGTGCCAGCAGGAATACCGGGACGGTGAACACTGAAGCTTTCTTT. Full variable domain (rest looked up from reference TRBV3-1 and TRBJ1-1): DTAVSQTPKYLVTQMGNDKSIKCEQNLGHDTMYWYKQDSKKFLKIMFSYNNKELIINETVPNRFSPKSPDKAHLNLHINSLELGDSAVYFCASRNTGTVNTEAFFGQGTRLTVV.